This T cell receptor (beta chain) was retrieved from a study of T cell responses to AZD1222 COVID-19 vaccine. Study-wide points: The donor group comprised mostly white British people and more females; the analysis possibly underestimated clonal diversity.

The sample holds a few counts of this clone. Its specificity is not known. The CDR3 covers 15 residues. Germline V gene data show CDR1 as SGHAT and CDR2 as FQNNGV. V lost 5 bases and J lost 3, with 14 bases in between. Repertoires were generated with immunoSEQ multiplex PCR, while TCRdb's copy carries only in-frame clones and drops some. The sample consists of 55,000 to 70,000 clones, over 60% of them appearing once. The source material was peripheral blood, sampled on day 0 of AZD1222 vaccination. This sequence was found in an adult in good health. This chain connects TRBV11-2 to TRBJ2-1, with D possibly being TRBD2 (5 bases). CDR3 in DNA: TGTGCCAGCAGCCTTTTTGAGGGTCTCTACAATGAGCAGTTCTTC. Protein product: CASSLFEGLYNEQFF. Together with reference TRBV11-2 and TRBJ2-1, the CDR3 gives the full variable domain: EAGVAQSPRYKIIEKRQSVAFWCNPISGHATLYWYQQILGQGPKLLIQFQNNGVVDDSQLPKDRFSAERLKGVDSTLKIQPAKLEDSAVYLCASSLFEGLYNEQFFGPGTRLTVL.